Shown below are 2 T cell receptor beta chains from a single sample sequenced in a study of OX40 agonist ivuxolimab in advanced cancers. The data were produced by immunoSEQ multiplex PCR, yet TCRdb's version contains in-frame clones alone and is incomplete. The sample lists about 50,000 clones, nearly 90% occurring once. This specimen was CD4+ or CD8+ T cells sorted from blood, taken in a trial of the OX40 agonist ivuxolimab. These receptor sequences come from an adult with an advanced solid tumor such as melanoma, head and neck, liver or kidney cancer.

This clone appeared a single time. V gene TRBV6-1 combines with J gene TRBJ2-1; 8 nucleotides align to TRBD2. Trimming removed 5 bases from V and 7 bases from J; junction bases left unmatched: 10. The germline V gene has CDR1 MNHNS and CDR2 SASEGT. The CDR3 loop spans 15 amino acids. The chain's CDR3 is CASSSLADPWNEQFF. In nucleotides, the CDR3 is TGTGCCAGCAGTTCACTAGCGGACCCCTGGAATGAGCAGTTCTTC.

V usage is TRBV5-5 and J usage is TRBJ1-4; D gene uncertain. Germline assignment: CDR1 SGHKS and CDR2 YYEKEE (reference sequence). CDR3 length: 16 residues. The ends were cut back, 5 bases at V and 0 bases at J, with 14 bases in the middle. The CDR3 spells CASRVWASPTNEKLFF. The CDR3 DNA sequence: TGTGCCAGCAGGGTGTGGGCCTCCCCAACTAATGAAAAACTGTTTTTT.